This TCR beta chain emerged from a study of T cell responses to AZD1222 COVID-19 vaccine. Study outcomes and limitations: Repertoire sampling was restricted to post-peak T cell response timepoints. Spike as a whole was targeted by vaccine-associated CD4 TCRs, dominant at 160-218 and 743-854. The donor cohort was predominantly white British with a female majority, and clonal diversity may have been underestimated.

Comments on this clone: Its antigen is unknown.

The CDR3 contains 16 residues. Germline CDR1 is SEHNR and CDR2 is FQNEAQ (reference sequence). The germline V and J ends were trimmed by 5 bases and 4 bases, with 18 bases remaining between them. Sequencing was performed with immunoSEQ multiplex PCR; in TCRdb, only in-frame clones are kept and a portion is missing. Found here are around 170,000 clones, roughly 91% of them singletons; the top ten hold 0.75% to 1%. Sequencing used peripheral blood, obtained on day 0 of AZD1222 vaccination. This chain joins TRBV7-9 and TRBJ1-5; D gene unclear. This sequence originates from an adult in good health. CDR3: CASSPGKSARNQPQHF. The CDR3 coding sequence is TGTGCCAGCAGCCCCGGAAAGTCGGCCCGTAATCAGCCCCAGCATTTT.